This is a list of T cell receptor beta chains from one sample in a study of vaccination effects on CD4 cells after COVID-19. Clones were read by immunoSEQ multiplex PCR, and TCRdb kept only the in-frame ones, dropping some. The data contain about 54,000 clones, roughly 70% of them singletons. Their specific antigens are unknown. The source material was CD4+ T cells from PBMCs cultured with SARS-CoV-2 spike peptides, sampled before COVID-19 vaccination. Receptors were obtained from a human donor who received a COVID-19 vaccine. Each CDR3 is given with its conserved first and last residue. The D gene is left open where the match is weak.

V: TRBV27
D: -
CDR3: CASSPRQRTEAFF

V: TRBV28
D: -
CDR3: CASTPLGTGPLRTDTQYF

V: TRBV4-1
D: -
CDR3: CASSQEGERDKKLFF

V: TRBV19
D: TRBD2
CDR3: CASSKSGGASSDEQFF

V: TRBV3-1/TRBV3-2
D: -
CDR3: CASSQVEGTEAFF

V: TRBV5-1
D: -
CDR3: CASSPDAWAENSPLHF

V: TRBV6-5
D: -
CDR3: CASSIGGRLFF

V: TRBV7-8
D: TRBD1
CDR3: CASSLQRGQGTNEKLFF

V: TRBV6-5
D: -
CDR3: CASSDPMNTEAFF

V: TRBV13
D: TRBD1
CDR3: CASSSRTGAETQYF

V: TRBV29-1
D: -
CDR3: CSVPRGQPRYNEQFF

V: TRBV30
D: -
CDR3: CAWSVQADYGYTF

V: TRBV28
D: TRBD2
CDR3: CASSLSGGVSQETQYF

V: TRBV6-1
D: TRBD2
CDR3: CASSDRTSGGPLRNEQFF

V: TRBV7-9
D: -
CDR3: CASGTEKGGTEAFF

V: TRBV13
D: -
CDR3: CASSMGSEAFF

V: TRBV27
D: TRBD2
CDR3: CASSLSGGGSSYEQYF

V: TRBV6-5
D: -
CDR3: CASSYGAVTNEKLFF

V: TRBV12-5
D: TRBD1
CDR3: CASGYTLQGGSSYEQYF

V: TRBV11-3
D: -
CDR3: CASSPGGQLTYEQYF

V: TRBV11-2
D: -
CDR3: CASSLEDGTNSPLHF

V: TRBV9
D: -
CDR3: CASSVRGYTDTQYF

V: TRBV4-1
D: TRBD2
CDR3: CASSQDPPSRAGGNEQFF

V: TRBV6-4
D: TRBD1
CDR3: CATRNGQGGLNTEAFF

V: TRBV7-2
D: -
CDR3: CATRRGGRETQYF

V: TRBV7-2
D: -
CDR3: CASSRGGGTGPYGYTF

V: TRBV5-1
D: -
CDR3: CASSLGPGGSNTGELFF